This TCR beta chain was retrieved from a study of blood T cell repertoires in COVID-19. Study summary: Samples taken during acute and convalescent COVID-19 were collected in the United States, Italy and Spain. T cells, B-cell-depleted T cells, or PBMCs provided the cDNA or gDNA that served as material.

Per the original data handling: Amplifying reference gene primers gave estimates of nucleated cell counts. Repertoires were generated with immunoSEQ multiplex PCR, while TCRdb's copy carries only in-frame clones and drops some. V and J calls and clone size are given by that table; D and trimming were obtained from the DNA. The repertoire includes approximately 260,000 clones, approximately 80% of them detected once, and more than 4.5% sits in the top ten. This receptor was identified in a woman older than 75 with active or convalescent COVID-19. Sequencing used peripheral blood.

In DNA form, the CDR3 reads TGTGCCAGCAGCCAAACCACAGGGAACCTCATAGACGAGCAGTACTTC. As protein: CASSQTTGNLIDEQYF. This rearrangement joins TRBV14 to TRBJ2-7; TRBD1 might be the D (6 bases). Between the trimmed V and J ends, which lost 2 bases and 5 bases, there was a span of 19 bases. The CDR3 consists of 16 residues. The V gene's germline CDR1 is SGHDN and CDR2 FVKESK.